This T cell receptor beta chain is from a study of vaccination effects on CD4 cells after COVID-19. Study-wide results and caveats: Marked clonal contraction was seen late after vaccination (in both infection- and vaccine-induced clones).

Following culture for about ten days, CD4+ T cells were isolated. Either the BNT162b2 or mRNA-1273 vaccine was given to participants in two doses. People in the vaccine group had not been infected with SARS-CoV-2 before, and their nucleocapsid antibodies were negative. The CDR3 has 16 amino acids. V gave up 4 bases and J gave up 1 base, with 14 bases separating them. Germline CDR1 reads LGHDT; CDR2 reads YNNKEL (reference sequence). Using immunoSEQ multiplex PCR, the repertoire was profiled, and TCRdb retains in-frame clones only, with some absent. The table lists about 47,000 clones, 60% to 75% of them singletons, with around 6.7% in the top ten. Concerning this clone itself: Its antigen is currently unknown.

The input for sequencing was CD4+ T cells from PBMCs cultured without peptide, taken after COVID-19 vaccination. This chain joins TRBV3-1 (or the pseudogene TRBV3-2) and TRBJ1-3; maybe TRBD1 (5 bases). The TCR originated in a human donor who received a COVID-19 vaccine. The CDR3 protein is CASSRVGARSGNTIYF. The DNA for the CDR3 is TGTGCCAGCAGCCGGGTTGGGGCTAGGTCTGGAAACACCATATATTTT.